This TCR beta chain was recovered during a study of molecular identifiers for immune sequencing clone quantification. Notes on the study in general: Jurkat TCR RNA spiked in from one cell could reportedly be detected among around 920,000 naive cells. Beyond 20 RNA copies, clones held over 99% of effector molecules, compared with under 1% in naive cells.

Sorting defined naive CD8 T cells as CD8+CD4-CCR7+CD45RA+. Methods described previously were used for bulk TCR libraries, and listed TCR primers were applied. TCRdb independently ran MiXCR on the PCR reads; one entry per CDR3 protein. The data show more than 300,000 distinct CDR3 sequences, 20% to 25% seen once. This clonotype appeared many times. Its antigen is not identified. Germline V gene data show CDR1 as MNHEY and CDR2 as SMNVEV (reference sequence). Trimming cost V 0 bases and J 0 bases; bases outside gene matches: 1. The CDR3 spans 16 residues. This receptor was obtained from a human donor in good health. Some libraries in this study had Jurkat cell RNA spiked in. The sequencing input was naive CD8+ T cells from blood, with Jurkat cell RNA spiked in. Subset defined: FACS-sorted CD8+CD4-CCR7+CD45RA+ naive T cells. This sequence joins TRBV27 and TRBJ1-4, with 7 positions matching TRBD1. In nucleotides, the CDR3 is TGTGCCAGCAGTTTATCGGGACAGACAACTAATGAAAAACTGTTTTTT. Translation gives CASSLSGQTTNEKLFF.